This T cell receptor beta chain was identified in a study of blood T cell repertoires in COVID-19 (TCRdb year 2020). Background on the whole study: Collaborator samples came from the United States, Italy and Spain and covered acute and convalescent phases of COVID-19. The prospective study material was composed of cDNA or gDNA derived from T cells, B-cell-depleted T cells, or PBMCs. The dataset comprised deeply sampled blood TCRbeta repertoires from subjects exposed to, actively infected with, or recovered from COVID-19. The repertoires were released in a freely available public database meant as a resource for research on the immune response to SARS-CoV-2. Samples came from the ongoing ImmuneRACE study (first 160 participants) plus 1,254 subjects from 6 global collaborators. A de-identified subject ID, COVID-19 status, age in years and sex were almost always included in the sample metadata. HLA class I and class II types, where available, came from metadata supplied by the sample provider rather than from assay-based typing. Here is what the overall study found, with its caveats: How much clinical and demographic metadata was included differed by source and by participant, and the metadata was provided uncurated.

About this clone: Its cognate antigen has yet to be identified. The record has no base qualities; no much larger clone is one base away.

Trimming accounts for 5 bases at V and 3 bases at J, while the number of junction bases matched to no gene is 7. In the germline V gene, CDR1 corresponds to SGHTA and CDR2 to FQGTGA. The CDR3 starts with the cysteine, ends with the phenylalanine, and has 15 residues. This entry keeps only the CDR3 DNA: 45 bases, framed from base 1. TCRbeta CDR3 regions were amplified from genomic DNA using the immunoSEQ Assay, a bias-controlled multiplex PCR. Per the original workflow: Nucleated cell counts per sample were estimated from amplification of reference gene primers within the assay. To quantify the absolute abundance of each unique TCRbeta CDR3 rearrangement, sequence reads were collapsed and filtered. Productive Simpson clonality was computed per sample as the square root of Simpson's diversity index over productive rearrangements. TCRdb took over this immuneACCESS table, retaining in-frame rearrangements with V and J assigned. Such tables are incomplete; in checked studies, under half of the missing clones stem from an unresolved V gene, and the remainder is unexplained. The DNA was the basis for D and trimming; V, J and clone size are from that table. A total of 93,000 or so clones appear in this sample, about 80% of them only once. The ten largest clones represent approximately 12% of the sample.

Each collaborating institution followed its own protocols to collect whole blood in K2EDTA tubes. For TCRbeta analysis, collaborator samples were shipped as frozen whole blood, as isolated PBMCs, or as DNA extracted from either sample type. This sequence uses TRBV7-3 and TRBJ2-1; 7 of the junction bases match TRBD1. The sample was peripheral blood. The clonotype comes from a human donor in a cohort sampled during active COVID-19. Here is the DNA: TGTGCCAGCAGCCCGTCGACAGGGCTCTACAATGAGCAGTTCTTC. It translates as CASSPSTGLYNEQFF.